Listed below are T cell receptor beta chains from one sample, sequenced in a study of CD8+CD57+ T cells in acquired aplastic anemia. TCRdb called the reads again in MiXCR, with one record for every CDR3 protein. The repertoire includes 150,000 or so distinct CDR3 sequences, less than 60% of them detected once, and 2.5% to 3.5% sits in the top ten. Sequenced material: sorted CD4+, CD8+, or CD8+CD57+ T cells (not recorded which) from PBMCs. Source of these receptors: a human donor with aplastic anemia. Both conserved end residues are part of each CDR3. Each record gives: D gene, J gene, V gene, clone size, CDR3 DNA, CDR3 protein. A D gene is named only where the DNA matches it firmly. Size values are once, few and many counts, or a class for expanded clones, and some rows have none.

d_call: -
j_call: TRBJ2-1
v_call: TRBV3-1
clone_size: -
cdr3_nt: TGTGCCAGCAGACCAAGGGACTACAATGAGCAGTTCTTC
cdr3_aa: CASRPRDYNEQFF

d_call: TRBD1
j_call: TRBJ1-2
v_call: TRBV2
clone_size: -
cdr3_nt: TGTGCCAGCAGTGAATTGCTCCGGGACAGAGGCTACACCTTC
cdr3_aa: CASSELLRDRGYTF

d_call: -
j_call: TRBJ1-5
v_call: TRBV7-2
clone_size: many
cdr3_nt: TGTGCCAGCAGCTTCGCCAATCAGCCCCAGCATTTT
cdr3_aa: CASSFANQPQHF

d_call: -
j_call: TRBJ2-1
v_call: TRBV11-1
clone_size: -
cdr3_nt: TGTGCCAGCAGCTCGGTGCCCTCCTACAATGAGCAGTTCTTC
cdr3_aa: CASSSVPSYNEQFF

d_call: -
j_call: TRBJ2-7
v_call: TRBV20-1
clone_size: -
cdr3_nt: TGCAGTGCTAGGGGACCCCTGGACCCCTACGAGCAGTACTTC
cdr3_aa: CSARGPLDPYEQYF

d_call: -
j_call: TRBJ1-1
v_call: TRBV25-1
clone_size: -
cdr3_nt: TGTGCCAGCAGTGGATTTTTCCTCGACACTGAAGCTTTCTTT
cdr3_aa: CASSGFFLDTEAFF

d_call: TRBD1
j_call: TRBJ1-4
v_call: TRBV20-1
clone_size: many
cdr3_nt: TGCAGTGCTAGAGAGTGGGGAGCAGGGGGGGATGAAAAACTGTTTTTT
cdr3_aa: CSAREWGAGGDEKLFF

d_call: -
j_call: TRBJ2-7
v_call: TRBV20-1
clone_size: many
cdr3_nt: TGCAGTGCTAGAGTCGCGATGGAGTCCTCCTACGAGCGGTACTTC
cdr3_aa: CSARVAMESSYERYF

d_call: TRBD1
j_call: TRBJ2-7
v_call: TRBV13
clone_size: -
cdr3_nt: TGTGCCAGCAGCCCGTCCGGGACAGGGCTTGAGCAGTACTTC
cdr3_aa: CASSPSGTGLEQYF

d_call: -
j_call: TRBJ2-1
v_call: TRBV7-2
clone_size: many
cdr3_nt: TGTGCCAGCAGCTTAAGGGCAGGGGACTTTTACAATGAGCAGTTCTTC
cdr3_aa: CASSLRAGDFYNEQFF

d_call: -
j_call: TRBJ1-5
v_call: TRBV5-6
clone_size: many
cdr3_nt: TGTGCCAGCAGCCCGGGAGGGGTGGGGAAGCCCCAGCATTTT
cdr3_aa: CASSPGGVGKPQHF

d_call: TRBD1
j_call: TRBJ2-2
v_call: TRBV19
clone_size: many
cdr3_nt: TGTGCCAGCCAGGACAGGGGACAAACCGGGGAGCTGTTTTTT
cdr3_aa: CASQDRGQTGELFF

d_call: -
j_call: TRBJ2-5
v_call: TRBV15
clone_size: -
cdr3_nt: TGTGCCACCAGCAGGGACACGGCGCAAGAGACCCAGTACTTC
cdr3_aa: CATSRDTAQETQYF

d_call: -
j_call: TRBJ2-7
v_call: TRBV2
clone_size: -
cdr3_nt: TGTGCCAGCAGTGAAGCAACAGGGCGACCACCCTACGAGCAGTACTTC
cdr3_aa: CASSEATGRPPYEQYF

d_call: -
j_call: TRBJ1-5
v_call: TRBV19
clone_size: -
cdr3_nt: TGTGCCAGTACCGGGACAATAGCTAATCAGCCCCAGCATTTT
cdr3_aa: CASTGTIANQPQHF

d_call: TRBD1
j_call: TRBJ1-5
v_call: TRBV10-1
clone_size: -
cdr3_nt: TGCGCCACCACGGGACAGGGACCTCATCAGCCCCAGCATTTT
cdr3_aa: CATTGQGPHQPQHF

d_call: -
j_call: TRBJ1-2
v_call: TRBV3-1
clone_size: few
cdr3_nt: TGTGCCAGCAGCCAAGTTGCGGGTGGCTACACCTTC
cdr3_aa: CASSQVAGGYTF

d_call: -
j_call: TRBJ2-1
v_call: TRBV5-4
clone_size: many
cdr3_nt: TGTGCCAGCAGCTTACCGGCAGGTATCTACAATGAGCAGTTCTTC
cdr3_aa: CASSLPAGIYNEQFF

d_call: -
j_call: TRBJ1-1
v_call: TRBV20-1
clone_size: many
cdr3_nt: TGCAGTGCTGACAGTATTTCCTTCCCTGAAGCTTTCTTT
cdr3_aa: CSADSISFPEAFF

d_call: -
j_call: TRBJ2-1
v_call: TRBV6-2/TRBV6-3
clone_size: few
cdr3_nt: TGTGCCAGCAGTTACTTAACCTACAATGAGCAGTTCTTC
cdr3_aa: CASSYLTYNEQFF

d_call: -
j_call: TRBJ1-1
v_call: TRBV19
clone_size: -
cdr3_nt: TGTGCCAGTAGTATTTACCGGGATAACACTGAAGCTTTCTTT
cdr3_aa: CASSIYRDNTEAFF

d_call: -
j_call: TRBJ2-3
v_call: TRBV2
clone_size: -
cdr3_nt: TGTGCCAGCAGTGAAGAGACAAGGCAAGATACGCAGTATTTT
cdr3_aa: CASSEETRQDTQYF

d_call: -
j_call: TRBJ1-6
v_call: TRBV18
clone_size: many
cdr3_nt: TGTGCCAGCTCACCGGCACGGGCGAATTCACCCCTCCACTTT
cdr3_aa: CASSPARANSPLHF

d_call: TRBD1
j_call: TRBJ2-1
v_call: TRBV6-2/TRBV6-3
clone_size: -
cdr3_nt: TGTGCCAGCAGTCAGTCTAGGACAGGTTACAATGAGCAGTTCTTC
cdr3_aa: CASSQSRTGYNEQFF

d_call: -
j_call: TRBJ1-6
v_call: TRBV9
clone_size: many
cdr3_nt: TGTGCCAGCAGCGTAGATGGCAGCCAAATTAATACCCTCCACTTT
cdr3_aa: CASSVDGSQINTLHF

d_call: TRBD2
j_call: TRBJ2-5
v_call: TRBV30
clone_size: -
cdr3_nt: TGTGCCTGGAGTAAGAGTGCGGGAGCACTAAAGACCCAGTACTTC
cdr3_aa: CAWSKSAGALKTQYF

d_call: TRBD1
j_call: TRBJ1-6
v_call: TRBV7-2
clone_size: -
cdr3_nt: TGTGCCAGCAGCCAACAGGGGAATTCACCCCTCCACTTT
cdr3_aa: CASSQQGNSPLHF

d_call: TRBD1
j_call: TRBJ1-1
v_call: TRBV2
clone_size: many
cdr3_nt: TGTGCCAGCACTAAAGGACAGGGGGCGAACACTGAAGCTTTCTTT
cdr3_aa: CASTKGQGANTEAFF

d_call: -
j_call: TRBJ1-1
v_call: TRBV29-1
clone_size: once
cdr3_nt: TGCAGCGTTGGCGGGTCGGGGACTGAAGCTTTCTTT
cdr3_aa: CSVGGSGTEAFF

d_call: -
j_call: TRBJ2-6
v_call: TRBV5-5
clone_size: many
cdr3_nt: TGTGCCAGCAGCTCCAACCCGCCAGGGACTCTCTCTGGGGCCAACGTCCTGACTTTC
cdr3_aa: CASSSNPPGTLSGANVLTF

d_call: TRBD1
j_call: TRBJ1-2
v_call: TRBV5-1
clone_size: many
cdr3_nt: TGCGCCAGCAGCAAGGGACAGGGGGAATATGGCTACACCTTC
cdr3_aa: CASSKGQGEYGYTF

d_call: -
j_call: TRBJ2-1
v_call: TRBV4-3
clone_size: many
cdr3_nt: TGCGCCAGCAGCCAAGATAATAGGGTTCGGCAGTTCTTC
cdr3_aa: CASSQDNRVRQFF

d_call: -
j_call: TRBJ2-3
v_call: TRBV19
clone_size: many
cdr3_nt: TGTGCCAGTAGTATTACCCTAACTAGCACAGATACGCAGTATTTT
cdr3_aa: CASSITLTSTDTQYF

d_call: -
j_call: TRBJ2-3
v_call: TRBV5-4
clone_size: many
cdr3_nt: TGTGCCAGCAGCACCGCATCAGATACGCAGTATTTT
cdr3_aa: CASSTASDTQYF

d_call: -
j_call: TRBJ1-1
v_call: TRBV12-3/TRBV12-4
clone_size: many
cdr3_nt: TGTGCCAGCAGTTTAGCGGGGGGAAGGAACACTGAAGCTTTCTTT
cdr3_aa: CASSLAGGRNTEAFF

d_call: TRBD1
j_call: TRBJ2-2
v_call: TRBV12-3/TRBV12-4
clone_size: many
cdr3_nt: TGTGCCAGCAGTTTAGGGACAGGGGGCTCCGGGGAGCTGTTTTTT
cdr3_aa: CASSLGTGGSGELFF

d_call: -
j_call: TRBJ1-5
v_call: TRBV9
clone_size: many
cdr3_nt: TGTGCCAGCAGCGTGGGATGGGGCAATCAGCCCCAGCATTTT
cdr3_aa: CASSVGWGNQPQHF

d_call: TRBD1
j_call: TRBJ1-6
v_call: TRBV20-1
clone_size: -
cdr3_nt: TGCAGTGCTAATACAGGGGGCATGAGTAACTCACCCCTCCACTTT
cdr3_aa: CSANTGGMSNSPLHF

d_call: -
j_call: TRBJ1-6
v_call: TRBV15
clone_size: -
cdr3_nt: TGTGCCACCAGCAGAGAAAATTCACCCCTCCACTTT
cdr3_aa: CATSRENSPLHF

d_call: TRBD1
j_call: TRBJ1-2
v_call: TRBV25-1
clone_size: -
cdr3_nt: TGTGCCAGCGGTCGTGTCCCGGGACAGGGGATGGGCTATGGCTACACCTTC
cdr3_aa: CASGRVPGQGMGYGYTF

d_call: -
j_call: TRBJ2-7
v_call: TRBV19
clone_size: few
cdr3_nt: TGTGCCAGTAGTATTGGAGATTCGACCTACGAGCAGTACTTC
cdr3_aa: CASSIGDSTYEQYF

d_call: -
j_call: TRBJ1-4
v_call: TRBV29-1
clone_size: -
cdr3_nt: TGCAGCGTTGAACTGGCCGTCGACAGTAATGAAAAACTGTTTTTT
cdr3_aa: CSVELAVDSNEKLFF

d_call: TRBD2
j_call: TRBJ2-5
v_call: TRBV10-3
clone_size: -
cdr3_nt: TGTGCCATCAGCTCACTAGCGGGGGGAAAAGAGACCCAGTACTTC
cdr3_aa: CAISSLAGGKETQYF

d_call: TRBD1
j_call: TRBJ1-1
v_call: TRBV3-1
clone_size: -
cdr3_nt: TGTGCCAGCAGCGTCAGGGGGGACCCCACTGAAGCTTTCTTT
cdr3_aa: CASSVRGDPTEAFF

d_call: -
j_call: TRBJ1-5
v_call: TRBV7-3
clone_size: -
cdr3_nt: TGTGCCAGCAGCTCAGGCCATCAGCCCCAGCATTTT
cdr3_aa: CASSSGHQPQHF